This T cell receptor (beta chain) stems from a study of blood T cell repertoires in COVID-19. Some clones are missing from TCRdb's copy, which holds only in-frame ones; the method was immunoSEQ multiplex PCR. The repertoire holds 20,000 to 30,000 clones, with 85% to 90% as singletons. Per the germline V gene, CDR1 is SGHVS and CDR2 is FQNEAQ. With 6 bases removed from V and 2 bases from J, the gap between germline ends came to 16 bases. This CDR3 has 15 residues. V is TRBV7-8 and J is TRBJ1-1; weak D call: TRBD1 (6 bases). The clonotype comes from a human donor in a cohort sampled during active COVID-19. The sequenced material came from peripheral blood. CDR3 bases: TGTGCCAGCAGGTTTTTCCGGGACACCAACACTGAAGCTTTCTTT. It encodes CASRFFRDTNTEAFF. Together with reference TRBV7-8 and TRBJ1-1, the CDR3 gives the full variable domain: GAGVSQSPRYKVAKRGQDVALRCDPISGHVSLFWYQQALGQGPEFLTYFQNEAQLDKSGLPSDRFFAERPEGSVSTLKIQRTQQEDSAVYLCASRFFRDTNTEAFFGQGTRLTVV.